These 20 T cell receptor beta chains came from one sample sequenced in a study of cytomegalovirus exposure and HLA in healthy donors. This PCR relied on a set of 60 Vbeta primers and 13 Jbeta primers. Sequenced by immunoSEQ multiplex PCR; TCRdb stores in-frame clones only, minus some. The sample consists of some 90,000 clones, about 75% of them appearing once. Source material: PBMCs. The receptors originated from a female donor in good health and CMV-seronegative.

The V call is TRBV9, the J call TRBJ2-1; TRBD2 matches 9 bases. With V trimmed by 2 bases and J by 8 bases, 11 bases remained unmatched. Germline lookup yields CDR1 SGDLS and CDR2 YYNGEE. CDR3 length: 16 residues. This chain's CDR3 is CASSVGSAGGPDEQFF. CDR3 DNA: TGTGCCAGCAGCGTGGGCTCAGCGGGGGGACCCGATGAGCAGTTCTTC.

The chain joins TRBV19 to TRBJ1-5, with D perhaps TRBD1 (5 bases). CDR1 LNHDA and CDR2 SQIVND come from the germline V gene (reference sequence). This CDR3 has 15 amino acids. V was clipped by 5 bases and J by 4 bases, with 15 bases between them. In DNA, the CDR3 is TGTGCCAGTAGTGATCAGGGATGGGCGAATCAGCCCCAGCATTTT. Protein: CASSDQGWANQPQHF.

The chain links TRBV5-1 to TRBJ2-7, with TRBD2 matching over 7 bases. The CDR3 sequence is 16 residues long. After removal of 0 bases from V and 0 bases from J, the junction contained 6 bases not matched to a gene. Germline V gene data show CDR1 as SGHRS and CDR2 as YFSETQ. The CDR3 loop is CASSLDPGTNSYEQYF. The CDR3 coding sequence is TGCGCCAGCAGCTTGGACCCCGGGACTAACTCCTACGAGCAGTACTTC.

CDR3 coding DNA: TGTGCCAGTAGTATTGGGAGTCAGTATGCTGGGGCCAACGTCCTGACTTTC. Its translation: CASSIGSQYAGANVLTF. The chain links TRBV19 to TRBJ2-6, with a weak D call TRBD2 (5 bases). The CDR3 loop spans 17 amino acids. Germline CDR1 LNHDA, CDR2 SQIVND (reference sequence). Between the trimmed V and J ends, which lost 3 bases and 2 bases, there was a span of 14 bases.

Here the CDR3 DNA reads TGCGCCAGCAGCCACGGGGGCGGGGGGGTCCCCAATGAGCAGTTCTTC. It is translated as CASSHGGGGVPNEQFF. The J gene is TRBJ2-1, the V gene TRBV4-3, with 9 positions matching TRBD2. Trimming removed 3 bases from V and 6 bases from J; junction bases left unmatched: 9. This CDR3 spans 16 amino acids. In germline, CDR1 is LGHNA, CDR2 YSLEER.

The count of this clone is one. The chain couples TRBV28 to TRBJ2-7; D gene ambiguous. CDR1 is MDHEN and CDR2 is SYDVKM in the germline V gene. This CDR3 is built from 12 residues. V gave up 9 bases and J gave up 9 bases, with 18 bases separating them. The CDR3 DNA reads TGTGCCAGTGAGGCCTTGGGTCGGCGGCAGTACTTC. It yields the protein CASEALGRRQYF.

The V and J genes are TRBV6-6 and TRBJ2-5; 8 bases are shared with TRBD2. The germline CDR1 and CDR2 sequences are MNHNY and SVGAGI (reference sequence). The CDR3 contains 15 residues. V shed 5 bases, J shed 5 bases, and the junction held 10 bases outside the gene matches. CDR3 amino acids: CASSMAGGSRETQYF. The DNA of the CDR3 is TGTGCCAGCAGTATGGCGGGGGGTAGTCGGGAGACCCAGTACTTC.

The gene calls are TRBV7-9 and TRBJ2-3; 10 bases line up with TRBD1. CDR1 and CDR2 from the germline V gene are SEHNR and FQNEAQ (reference sequence). After removal of 0 bases from V and 4 bases from J, the junction contained 1 base not matched to a gene. CDR3 length equals 15 residues. The CDR3 nucleotides are TGTGCCAGCAGCTTAGCGACAGGGGGCGCAGATACGCAGTATTTT. Its protein product is CASSLATGGADTQYF.

This clone has only one observation. This sequence joins TRBV15 and TRBJ2-2; 7 positions match TRBD1. The CDR3 runs 15 residues. Germline values: CDR1 LNHNV, CDR2 YYDKDF (reference sequence). The trim removed 0 bases at V and 4 bases at J, leaving 2 bases unmatched. Here the CDR3 DNA reads TGTGCCACCAGCAGAGAAGGGACAGCCACCGGGGAGCTGTTTTTT. Its translation is CATSREGTATGELFF.

The genes are TRBV6-1 and TRBJ1-1, with a tentative D call TRBD1 (6 bases). CDR1 is MNHNS and CDR2 is SASEGT in the germline V gene. Trimming removed 4 bases from V and 1 base from J, with 10 bases in between. CDR3 length equals 14 residues. CDR3 protein: CASSGRGRNTEAFF. The CDR3 nucleotides are TGTGCCAGCAGTGGCAGGGGCAGGAACACTGAAGCTTTCTTT.

The rearrangement uses TRBV5-4 and TRBJ2-3; 7 bases match TRBD1. The junction had 5 bases not matched to a gene; V was cut back by 5 bases and J by 5 bases. This CDR3 is built from 13 residues. CDR1 SGHNT and CDR2 YYREEE come from the germline V gene (reference sequence). The CDR3 here is CASRTGTEDTQYF. CDR3 nucleotide sequence: TGTGCCAGCAGAACCGGGACAGAAGATACGCAGTATTTT.

This chain joins TRBV5-6 and TRBJ1-2; TRBD1 agrees at 7 bases. CDR1 SGHDT and CDR2 YYEEEE come from the germline V gene. Unmatched junction bases numbered 13, after V lost 4 bases and J lost 4 bases. The CDR3 length is 16 residues. CDR3 protein: CASSATGQSSSYGYTF. In DNA form, the CDR3 reads TGTGCCAGCAGCGCCACGGGACAGTCTTCTAGCTATGGCTACACCTTC.

The rearrangement uses TRBV13 and TRBJ2-2; 10 positions match TRBD1. The CDR3 has 16 amino acids. Germline CDR1 is PRHDT and CDR2 is FYEKMQ (reference sequence). Losses at the gene ends were 5 bases for V and 5 bases for J; bases not matched to a gene: 8. CDR3 coding DNA: TGTGCCAGCAGCCTGACAGGGGGCGCGAGGACCGGGGAGCTGTTTTTT. Its protein is CASSLTGGARTGELFF.

This chain uses TRBV5-1 with TRBJ2-1; D might be TRBD2 (5 bases). Trimming removed 3 bases from V and 9 bases from J, with 13 bases in between. Germline lookup yields CDR1 SGHRS and CDR2 YFSETQ. CDR3 size: 13 residues. CDR3 sequence: CASSSSERAEQFF. In DNA, the CDR3 is TGCGCCAGCAGCTCATCGGAGAGGGCTGAGCAGTTCTTC.

This clone was seen only a few times. The chain is built from TRBV6-5 and TRBJ1-2, with 8 bases lining up with TRBD1. The trim removed 1 base at V and 2 bases at J, leaving 3 bases unmatched. The CDR3 runs 15 residues. Per germline, CDR1 MNHEY and CDR2 SVGAGI. CDR3 in amino acids: CASSYLSGGNYGYTF. The DNA for the CDR3 is TGTGCCAGCAGTTACTTGTCAGGGGGCAACTATGGCTACACCTTC.

The genes are TRBV7-9 and TRBJ2-7; 10 nucleotides align to TRBD1. This CDR3 is built from 15 residues. CDR1 and CDR2 (germline): SEHNR, FQNEAQ (reference sequence). With V trimmed by 4 bases and J by 0 bases, 3 bases remained unmatched. The CDR3 loop is CASSSGQGISYEQYF. In DNA, the CDR3 is TGTGCCAGCAGCTCGGGACAGGGGATCTCCTACGAGCAGTACTTC.

V usage is TRBV4-1 and J usage is TRBJ2-7; D is perhaps TRBD2 (6 bases). Trimming cost V 1 base and J 0 bases, with 13 bases left between them. The CDR3 consists of 16 residues. The germline V gene has CDR1 MGHRA and CDR2 YSYEKL. CDR3 bases: TGCGCCAGCAGCCAAGTGGGGGGTGGTGCCTCCTACGAGCAGTACTTC. Amino acid sequence: CASSQVGGGASYEQYF.

The chain employs TRBV9 and TRBJ2-4, with D tentatively TRBD2 (6 bases). The CDR3 runs to 15 residues. The V end was cut by 3 bases, the J end by 8 bases, with 18 bases between. Germline assignment: CDR1 SGDLS and CDR2 YYNGEE. CDR3 bases: TGTGCCAGCAGCGATGGAGGGGAGATTGGAGACATTCAGTACTTC. Protein sequence: CASSDGGEIGDIQYF.

The chain carries TRBV6-1 and TRBJ1-1, with D possibly TRBD1 on 6 matching bases. Germline loops: CDR1 MNHNS, CDR2 SASEGT. The CDR3 is 13 residues long. Between the trimmed V and J ends, which lost 3 bases and 4 bases, there was a span of 9 bases. The CDR3 nucleotides are TGTGCCAGCAGTGAGCAGGGGAGCACTGAAGCTTTCTTT. It codes for CASSEQGSTEAFF.

CDR3 amino acids: CASSLRSGGFGDTQYF. The CDR3 DNA is TGTGCCAGCAGCCTGAGGAGCGGGGGTTTTGGGGATACGCAGTATTTT. The chain is built from TRBV7-9 and TRBJ2-3; 8 positions match TRBD2. Germline CDR1 and CDR2: SEHNR and FQNEAQ (reference sequence). The V segment lost 5 bases and the J segment 6 bases; nucleotides outside the gene matches: 13. This CDR3 region has 16 residues. Together with reference TRBV7-9 and TRBJ2-3, the CDR3 gives the full variable domain: DTGVSQNPRHKITKRGQNVTFRCDPISEHNRLYWYRQTLGQGPEFLTYFQNEAQLEKSRLLSDRFSAERPKGSFSTLEIQRTEQGDSAMYLCASSLRSGGFGDTQYFGPGTRLTVL.